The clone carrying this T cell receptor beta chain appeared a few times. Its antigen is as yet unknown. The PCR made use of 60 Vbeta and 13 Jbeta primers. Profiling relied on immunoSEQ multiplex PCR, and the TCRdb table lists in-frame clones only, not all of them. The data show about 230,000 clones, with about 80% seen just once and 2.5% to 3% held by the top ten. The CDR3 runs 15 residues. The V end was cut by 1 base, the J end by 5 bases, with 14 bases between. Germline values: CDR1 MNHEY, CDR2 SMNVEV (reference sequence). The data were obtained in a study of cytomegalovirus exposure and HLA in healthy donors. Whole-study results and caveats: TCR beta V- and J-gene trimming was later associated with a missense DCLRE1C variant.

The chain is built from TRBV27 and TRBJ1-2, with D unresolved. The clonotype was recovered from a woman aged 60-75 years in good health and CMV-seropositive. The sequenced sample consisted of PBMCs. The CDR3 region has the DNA TGTGCCAGCAGTTTATTTGTTTCCGTGTTGTATGGCTACACCTTC. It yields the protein CASSLFVSVLYGYTF.